This T cell receptor beta chain is from a study of blood T cell repertoires in COVID-19. Study at large: Samples of COVID-19 (acute and convalescent) were obtained from the United States, Italy and Spain. Sample material is recorded as cDNA or gDNA derived from T cells, B-cell-depleted T cells, or PBMCs.

Authors' analysis steps: By means of reference gene primer amplification, nucleated cell counts were estimated. TCRdb's copy holds only in-frame clones and misses some; the assay was immunoSEQ multiplex PCR. V, J and clone size are those of that table, while D and trimming were read from the DNA. This table holds fewer than 250,000 clones, about 88% found once. Residents of over 20 US areas, aged about 18 to 100 years, made up the participants. CDR1 SGHVS and CDR2 FQNEAQ come from the germline V gene. Unmatched junction bases numbered 7, after V lost 4 bases and J lost 6 bases. This CDR3 is built from 15 residues.

This rearrangement joins TRBV7-8 to TRBJ2-3, with 10 bases fitting TRBD2. Material: PBMCs or T cells enriched from blood (not recorded which). The clonotype was recovered from a woman in her 30s who had recovered from COVID-19. This chain's CDR3 is CASSSSGGARDTQYF. The CDR3 nucleotides read TGTGCCAGCAGCTCTAGCGGGGGTGCTAGGGATACGCAGTATTTT.